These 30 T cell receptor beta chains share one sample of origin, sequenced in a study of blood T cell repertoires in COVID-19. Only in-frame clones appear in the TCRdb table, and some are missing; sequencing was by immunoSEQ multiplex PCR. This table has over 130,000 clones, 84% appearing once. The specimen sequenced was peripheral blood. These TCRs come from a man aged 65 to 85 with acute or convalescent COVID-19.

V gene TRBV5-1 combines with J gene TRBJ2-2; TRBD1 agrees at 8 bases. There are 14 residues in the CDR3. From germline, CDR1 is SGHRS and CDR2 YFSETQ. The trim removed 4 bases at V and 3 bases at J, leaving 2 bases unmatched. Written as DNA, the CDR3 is TGCGCCAGCAGCATACAGGGGGACACCGGGGAGCTGTTTTTT. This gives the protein CASSIQGDTGELFF.

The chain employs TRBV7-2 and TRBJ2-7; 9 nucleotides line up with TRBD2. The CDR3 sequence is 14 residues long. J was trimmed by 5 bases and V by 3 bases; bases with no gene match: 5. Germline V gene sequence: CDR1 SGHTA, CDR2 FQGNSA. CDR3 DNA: TGTGCCAGCAGCTTTTATAGCGGGAGCGACGAGCAGTACTTC. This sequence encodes CASSFYSGSDEQYF. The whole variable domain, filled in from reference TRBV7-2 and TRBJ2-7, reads GAGVSQSPSNKVTEKGKDVELRCDPISGHTALYWYRQSLGQGLEFLIYFQGNSAPDKSGLPSDRFSAERTGGSVSTLTIQRTQQEDSAVYLCASSFYSGSDEQYFGPGTRLTVT.

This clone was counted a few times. DNA for the CDR3: TGCGCCAGCAGCTCTGAGGGACAGGGGGTCGATACGCAGTATTTT. This gives the protein CASSSEGQGVDTQYF. The J gene is TRBJ2-3, the V gene TRBV5-1, with TRBD1 identical over 11 bases. Trimming at V came to 3 bases and at J to 6 bases, leaving 6 bases not matched to a gene. CDR1 SGHRS and CDR2 YFSETQ come from the germline V gene. This CDR3 is 15 amino acids long.

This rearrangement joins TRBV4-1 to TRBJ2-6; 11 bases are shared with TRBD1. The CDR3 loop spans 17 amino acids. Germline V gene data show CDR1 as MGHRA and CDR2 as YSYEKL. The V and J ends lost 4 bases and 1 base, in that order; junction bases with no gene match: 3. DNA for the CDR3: TGCGCCAGCAGCCCCCGGGACAGGGGGTCTGGGGCCAACGTCCTGACTTTC. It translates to CASSPRDRGSGANVLTF.

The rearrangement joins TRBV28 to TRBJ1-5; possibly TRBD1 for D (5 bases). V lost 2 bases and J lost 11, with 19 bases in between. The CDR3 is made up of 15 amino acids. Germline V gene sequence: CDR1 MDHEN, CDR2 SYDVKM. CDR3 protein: CASSLGARARAAQHF. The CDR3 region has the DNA TGTGCCAGCAGTTTAGGGGCACGGGCTCGGGCGGCCCAGCATTTT.

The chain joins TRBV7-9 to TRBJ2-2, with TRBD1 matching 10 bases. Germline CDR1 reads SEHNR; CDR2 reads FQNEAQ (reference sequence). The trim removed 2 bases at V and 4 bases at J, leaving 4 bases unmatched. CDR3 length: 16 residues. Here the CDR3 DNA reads TGTGCCAGCAGCTTATGGACAGGGGGGTTCACCGGGGAGCTGTTTTTT. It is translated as CASSLWTGGFTGELFF.

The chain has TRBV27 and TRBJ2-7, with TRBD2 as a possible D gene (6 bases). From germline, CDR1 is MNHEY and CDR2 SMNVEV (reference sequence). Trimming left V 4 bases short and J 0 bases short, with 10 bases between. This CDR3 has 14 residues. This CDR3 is CASSSAGSSYEQYF. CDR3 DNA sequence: TGTGCCAGCAGTTCGGCCGGGAGCTCCTACGAGCAGTACTTC.

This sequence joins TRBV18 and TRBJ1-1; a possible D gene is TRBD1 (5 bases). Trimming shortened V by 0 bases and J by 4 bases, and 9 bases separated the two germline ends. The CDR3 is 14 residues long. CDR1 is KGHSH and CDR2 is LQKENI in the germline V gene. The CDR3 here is CASSPPGVGTEAFF. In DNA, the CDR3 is TGTGCCAGCTCACCACCAGGGGTGGGCACTGAAGCTTTCTTT.

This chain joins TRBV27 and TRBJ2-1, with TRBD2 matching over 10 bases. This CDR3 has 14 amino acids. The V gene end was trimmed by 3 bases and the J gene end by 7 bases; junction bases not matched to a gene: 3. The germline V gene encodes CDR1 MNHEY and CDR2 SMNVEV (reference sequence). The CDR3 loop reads CASSFSSGSNEQFF. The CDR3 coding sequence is TGTGCCAGCAGTTTCTCTAGCGGGAGTAATGAGCAGTTCTTC.

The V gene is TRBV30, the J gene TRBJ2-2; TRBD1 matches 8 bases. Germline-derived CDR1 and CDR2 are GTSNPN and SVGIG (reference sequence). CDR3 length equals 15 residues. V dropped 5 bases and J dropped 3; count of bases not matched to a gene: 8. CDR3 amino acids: CAWSRDRPDTGELFF. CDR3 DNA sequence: TGTGCCTGGTCCCGGGACAGGCCGGACACCGGGGAGCTGTTTTTT. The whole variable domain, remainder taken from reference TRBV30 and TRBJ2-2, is SQTIHQWPATLVQPVGSPLSLECTVEGTSNPNLYWYRQAAGRGLQLLFYSVGIGQISSEVPQNLSASRPQDRQFILSSKKLLLSDSGFYLCAWSRDRPDTGELFFGEGSRLTVL.

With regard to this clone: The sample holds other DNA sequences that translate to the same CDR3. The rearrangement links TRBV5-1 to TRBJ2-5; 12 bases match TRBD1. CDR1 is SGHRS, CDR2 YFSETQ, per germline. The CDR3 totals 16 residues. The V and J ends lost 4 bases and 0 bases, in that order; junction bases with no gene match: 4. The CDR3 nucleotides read TGCGCCAGCAGCGGGGGGACAGGGGGCTACCAAGAGACCCAGTACTTC. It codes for CASSGGTGGYQETQYF. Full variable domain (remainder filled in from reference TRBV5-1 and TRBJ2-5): KAGVTQTPRYLIKTRGQQVTLSCSPISGHRSVSWYQQTPGQGLQFLFEYFSETQRNKGNFPGRFSGRQFSNSRSEMNVSTLELGDSALYLCASSGGTGGYQETQYFGPGTRLLVL.

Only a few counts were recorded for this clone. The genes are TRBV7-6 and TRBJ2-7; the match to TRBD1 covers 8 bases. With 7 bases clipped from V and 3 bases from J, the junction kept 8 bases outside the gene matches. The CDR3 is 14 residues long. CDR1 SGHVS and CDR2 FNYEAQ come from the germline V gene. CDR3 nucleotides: TGTGCCAGCAACCCCGGGACAGGCGTCTACGAGCAGTACTTC. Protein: CASNPGTGVYEQYF.

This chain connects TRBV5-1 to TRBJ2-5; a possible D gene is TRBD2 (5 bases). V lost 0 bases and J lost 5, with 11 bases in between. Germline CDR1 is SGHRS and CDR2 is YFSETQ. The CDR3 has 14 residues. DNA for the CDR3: TGCGCCAGCAGCTTGGGGGCCGGGGAGGAGACCCAGTACTTC. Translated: CASSLGAGEETQYF.

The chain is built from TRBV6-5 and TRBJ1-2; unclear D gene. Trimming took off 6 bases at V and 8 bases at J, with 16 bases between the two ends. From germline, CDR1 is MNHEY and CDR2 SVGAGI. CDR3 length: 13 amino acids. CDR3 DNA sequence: TGTGCCAGCAGGGGCGTCACGTTAATAGGCTACACCTTC. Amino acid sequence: CASRGVTLIGYTF.

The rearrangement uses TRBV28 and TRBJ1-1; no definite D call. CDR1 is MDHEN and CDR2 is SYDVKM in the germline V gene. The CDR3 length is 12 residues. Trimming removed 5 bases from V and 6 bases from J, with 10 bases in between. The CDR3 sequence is CASSPKRSEAFF. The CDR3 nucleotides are TGTGCCAGCAGTCCTAAACGGTCTGAAGCTTTCTTT.

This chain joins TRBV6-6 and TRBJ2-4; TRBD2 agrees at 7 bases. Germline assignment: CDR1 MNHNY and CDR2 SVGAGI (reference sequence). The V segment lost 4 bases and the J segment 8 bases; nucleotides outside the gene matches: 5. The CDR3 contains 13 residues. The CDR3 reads CASSSSGTYIQYF. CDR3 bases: TGTGCCAGCAGTTCCAGCGGGACCTACATTCAGTACTTC.

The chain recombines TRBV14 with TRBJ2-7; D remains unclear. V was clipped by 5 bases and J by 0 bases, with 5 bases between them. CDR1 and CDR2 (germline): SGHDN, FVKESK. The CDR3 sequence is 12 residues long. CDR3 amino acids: CASSLSSYEQYF. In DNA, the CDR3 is TGTGCCAGCAGCTTGAGCTCCTACGAGCAGTACTTC.

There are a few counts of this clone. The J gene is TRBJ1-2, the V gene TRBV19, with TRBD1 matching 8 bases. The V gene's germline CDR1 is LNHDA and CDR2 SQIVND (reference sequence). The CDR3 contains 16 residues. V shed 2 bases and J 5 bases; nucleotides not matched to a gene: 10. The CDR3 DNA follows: TGTGCCAGTAGTATATCCTGGGACAGGCCGATTTATGGCTACACCTTC. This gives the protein CASSISWDRPIYGYTF.

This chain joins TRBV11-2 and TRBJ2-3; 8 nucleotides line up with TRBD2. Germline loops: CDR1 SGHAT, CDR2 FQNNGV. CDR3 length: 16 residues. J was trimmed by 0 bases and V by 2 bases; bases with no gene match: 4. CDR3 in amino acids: CASSLRAGDSTDTQYF. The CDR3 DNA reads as TGTGCCAGCAGCTTACGAGCGGGAGACAGCACAGATACGCAGTATTTT.

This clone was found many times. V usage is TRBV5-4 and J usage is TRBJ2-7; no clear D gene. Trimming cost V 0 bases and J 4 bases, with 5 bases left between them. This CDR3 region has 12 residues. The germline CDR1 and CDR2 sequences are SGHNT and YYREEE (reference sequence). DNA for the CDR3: TGTGCCAGCAGCTTGGAACAGTACGAGCAGTACTTC. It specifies CASSLEQYEQYF. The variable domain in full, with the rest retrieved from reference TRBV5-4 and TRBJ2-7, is ETGVTQSPTHLIKTRGQQVTLRCSSQSGHNTVSWYQQALGQGPQFIFQYYREEENGRGNFPPRFSGLQFPNYSSELNVNALELDDSALYLCASSLEQYEQYFGPGTRLTVT.

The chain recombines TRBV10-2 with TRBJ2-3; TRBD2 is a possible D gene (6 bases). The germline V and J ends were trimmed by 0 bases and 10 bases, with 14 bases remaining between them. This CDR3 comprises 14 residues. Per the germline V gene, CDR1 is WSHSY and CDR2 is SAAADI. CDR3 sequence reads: CASSESVARDSQYF. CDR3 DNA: TGCGCCAGCAGTGAGTCTGTCGCCAGGGACTCGCAGTATTTT.

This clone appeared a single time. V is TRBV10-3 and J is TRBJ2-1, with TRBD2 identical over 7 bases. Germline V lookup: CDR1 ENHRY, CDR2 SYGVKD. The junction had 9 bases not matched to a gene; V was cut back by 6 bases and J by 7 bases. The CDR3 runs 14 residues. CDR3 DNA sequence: TGTGCCATCAGGTTTGACTTGGGGGGGAATGAGCAGTTCTTC. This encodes CAIRFDLGGNEQFF.

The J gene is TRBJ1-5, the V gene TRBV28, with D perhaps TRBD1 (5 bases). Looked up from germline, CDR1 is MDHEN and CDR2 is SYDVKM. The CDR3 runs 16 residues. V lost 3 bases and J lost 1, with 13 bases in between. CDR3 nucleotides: TGTGCCAGCAGTTTGGGGGGGGTGCGGAGCAATCAGCCCCAGCATTTT. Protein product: CASSLGGVRSNQPQHF.

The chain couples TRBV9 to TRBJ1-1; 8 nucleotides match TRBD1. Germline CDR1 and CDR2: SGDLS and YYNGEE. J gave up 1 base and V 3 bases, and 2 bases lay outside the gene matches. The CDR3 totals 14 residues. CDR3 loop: CASSGGQENTEAFF. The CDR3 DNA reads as TGTGCCAGCAGCGGGGGACAGGAGAACACTGAAGCTTTCTTT.

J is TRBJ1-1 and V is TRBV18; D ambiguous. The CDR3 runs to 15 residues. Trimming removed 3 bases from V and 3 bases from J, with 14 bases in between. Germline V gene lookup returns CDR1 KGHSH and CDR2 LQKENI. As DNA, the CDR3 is TGTGCCAGCTCACCCTCGACACTTTACTACACTGAAGCTTTCTTT. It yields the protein CASSPSTLYYTEAFF.

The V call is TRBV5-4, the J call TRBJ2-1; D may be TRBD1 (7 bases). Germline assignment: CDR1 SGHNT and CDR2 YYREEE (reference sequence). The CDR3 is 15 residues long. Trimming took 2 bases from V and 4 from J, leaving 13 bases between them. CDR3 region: CASSLDRAGYNEQFF. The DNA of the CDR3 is TGTGCCAGCAGCTTAGACAGGGCGGGGTACAATGAGCAGTTCTTC.

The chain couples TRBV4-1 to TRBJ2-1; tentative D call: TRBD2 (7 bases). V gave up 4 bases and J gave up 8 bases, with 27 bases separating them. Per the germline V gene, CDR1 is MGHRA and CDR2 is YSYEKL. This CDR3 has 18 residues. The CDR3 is CASSPGPGAGDSKDEQFF. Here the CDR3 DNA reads TGCGCCAGCAGCCCAGGTCCGGGGGCGGGAGATAGTAAAGATGAGCAGTTCTTC.

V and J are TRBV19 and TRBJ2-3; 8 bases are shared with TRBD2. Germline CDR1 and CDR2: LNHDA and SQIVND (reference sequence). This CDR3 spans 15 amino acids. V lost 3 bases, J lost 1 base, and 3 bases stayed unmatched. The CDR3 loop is CASSIQLAGTDTQYF. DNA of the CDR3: TGTGCCAGTAGTATCCAACTAGCGGGCACAGATACGCAGTATTTT.

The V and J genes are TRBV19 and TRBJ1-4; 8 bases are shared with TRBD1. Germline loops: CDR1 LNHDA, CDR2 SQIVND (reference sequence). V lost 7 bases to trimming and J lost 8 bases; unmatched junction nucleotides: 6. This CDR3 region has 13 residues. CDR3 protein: CASTDRGGEKLFF. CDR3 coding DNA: TGTGCCAGTACCGACAGGGGTGGCGAAAAACTGTTTTTT.

The CDR3 DNA is TGTGCCAGCAGCCAGGAGGGACAGGGGACTGAAGCTTTCTTT. Translating gives CASSQEGQGTEAFF. The V and J genes are TRBV14 and TRBJ1-1; the match to TRBD1 covers 10 bases. The germline gives CDR1 SGHDN, CDR2 FVKESK. J was trimmed by 5 bases and V by 3 bases; bases with no gene match: 3. CDR3 length: 14 amino acids.